These T cell receptor beta chains were read from a single sample in a study of response to subunit inactivated influenza vaccine. One entry per CDR3 protein, called by TCRdb with MiXCR from the RT-PCR reads. The sample holds approximately 520,000 distinct CDR3 sequences, roughly 27% seen once. Material: CD4+ T cells sorted from PBMCs, obtained roughly 5 days after vaccination. These receptors were obtained from a man between 45 and 60 years old who received an inactivated influenza vaccine. CDR3s include the opening cysteine and the closing phenylalanine or tryptophan. Only some rows state a clone size, as once, few, many or a class for expanded clones.

j_call	clone_size	v_call	cdr3_aa
TRBJ2-1	few	TRBV12-5	CASGLGRGYNEQFF
TRBJ2-5	few	TRBV5-6	CASSLMTGGLETQYF
TRBJ2-1	.	TRBV20-1	CSAWGLRGNEQFF
TRBJ2-3	few	TRBV20-1	CSAPVGSTDTQYF
TRBJ2-7	once	TRBV28	CASRLSEYEQYF
TRBJ2-7	few	TRBV5-4	CASSLGQSREQYF
TRBJ2-3	.	TRBV7-2	CASSWGASDTQYF
TRBJ2-1	.	TRBV19	CASSIVPPIYNEQFF
TRBJ1-6	.	TRBV30	CAWELAYSPLHF
TRBJ1-1	.	TRBV7-9	CASSLRGQGAEAFF
TRBJ2-7	.	TRBV4-1	CASSLRNRSGYEQYF
TRBJ2-2	.	TRBV4-2	CASSRMDGNTGELFF
TRBJ1-2	few	TRBV6-2/TRBV6-3	CASKYGEVPYGYTF
TRBJ2-7	.	TRBV18	CASSPPAGQGYEQYF
TRBJ2-2	.	TRBV20-1	CSASLVTGELFF
TRBJ2-7	few	TRBV12-3/TRBV12-4	CASSLTGRVGNEQYF
TRBJ2-3	.	TRBV6-1	CATYGIPHTDTQYF
TRBJ2-7	few	TRBV6-1	CASSLTSRYEQYF
TRBJ1-6	few	TRBV6-1	CASRTGTNNSPLHF
TRBJ1-1	few	TRBV27	CASSWAQGTEAFF
TRBJ2-6	few	TRBV5-6	CATGQVNSGANVLTF
TRBJ1-2	.	TRBV12-3/TRBV12-4	CASSLAYGGGRHGYTF
TRBJ1-3	few	TRBV20-1	CSASSGTSSGNTIYF
TRBJ2-1	.	TRBV4-1	CASSQGPGAGAFF
TRBJ2-3	.	TRBV20-1	CSAGGPSTDTQYF
TRBJ1-4	few	TRBV11-2	CASSTGGTNEKLFF
TRBJ1-5	.	TRBV29-1	CSVTDGTGNSNQPQHF
TRBJ2-5	.	TRBV7-2	CASSRYRRETQYF
TRBJ2-1	.	TRBV7-2	CASSTAGGIYNEQFF
TRBJ2-1	.	TRBV10-3	CAISEFGRFGGNEQFF
TRBJ1-2	few	TRBV20-1	CSASKGGHSNYGYTF
TRBJ2-1	.	TRBV20-1	CSARRGQETRLFF
TRBJ2-5	many	TRBV29-1	CSVELGETQYF
TRBJ2-1	.	TRBV9	CTSTSSGRSYNEQFF
TRBJ2-1	.	TRBV7-3	CASSPGASGFNEQFF
TRBJ1-2	few	TRBV28	CASSPTGSVYGYTF
TRBJ1-3	few	TRBV7-2	CASSSGQTGNTIYF
TRBJ2-1	.	TRBV20-1	CSAPRGGGNEQFF
TRBJ2-3	.	TRBV7-8	CASSPRTSGGPKGTDTQYF
TRBJ2-7	few	TRBV6-1	CASSEALILAGVRKPREQYF
TRBJ2-5	few	TRBV29-1	CSVGDYQETQYF
TRBJ1-5	.	TRBV20-1	CSARRQGSGQPQHF
TRBJ2-1	.	TRBV20-1	CSARHDRGRNEQFF
TRBJ2-6	.	TRBV5-1	CASRQTGAGANVPTF
TRBJ1-1	.	TRBV7-2	CASSELPGGVTEAFF
TRBJ2-7	many	TRBV28	CASSTAGWEKYF
TRBJ1-4	few	TRBV20-1	CSVPGAIGEKLFF
TRBJ2-7	.	TRBV2	CASRIQGGAYEQYF
TRBJ1-5	few	TRBV6-1	CASSAVGAQPQHF
TRBJ2-2	few	TRBV20-1	CSAREETRATTGELFF
TRBJ2-3	.	TRBV4-3	CASSQDNGGNTQYF
TRBJ2-7	many	TRBV5-1	CASSLGSSSYEQYF